A single TCR beta chain is shown here with its context. As yet, its antigen is unknown. The CDR3 sequence is 14 residues long. CDR1 is SGHTA, CDR2 FQGNSA, per germline. The V end lost 4 bases, the J end lost 5 bases, and 14 bases lay between the germline ends. This record comes from a study of T cell responses to AZD1222 COVID-19 vaccine. Study outcomes and limitations: Donors were largely white British and mainly female; clonal diversity was possibly underestimated.

This table comes from immunoSEQ multiplex PCR, and its TCRdb copy is limited to in-frame clones, with some not included. The repertoire holds 140,000 to 150,000 clones, with 80% to 95% as singletons. J is TRBJ1-1 and V is TRBV7-2; maybe TRBD1 (6 bases). The TCR sequence derives from an adult in good health. The source material was peripheral blood, sampled on day 0 of AZD1222 vaccination. The CDR3 protein is CASSSNRARTEAFF. The CDR3 DNA reads as TGTGCCAGCAGCTCCAACAGGGCCCGGACTGAAGCTTTCTTT.